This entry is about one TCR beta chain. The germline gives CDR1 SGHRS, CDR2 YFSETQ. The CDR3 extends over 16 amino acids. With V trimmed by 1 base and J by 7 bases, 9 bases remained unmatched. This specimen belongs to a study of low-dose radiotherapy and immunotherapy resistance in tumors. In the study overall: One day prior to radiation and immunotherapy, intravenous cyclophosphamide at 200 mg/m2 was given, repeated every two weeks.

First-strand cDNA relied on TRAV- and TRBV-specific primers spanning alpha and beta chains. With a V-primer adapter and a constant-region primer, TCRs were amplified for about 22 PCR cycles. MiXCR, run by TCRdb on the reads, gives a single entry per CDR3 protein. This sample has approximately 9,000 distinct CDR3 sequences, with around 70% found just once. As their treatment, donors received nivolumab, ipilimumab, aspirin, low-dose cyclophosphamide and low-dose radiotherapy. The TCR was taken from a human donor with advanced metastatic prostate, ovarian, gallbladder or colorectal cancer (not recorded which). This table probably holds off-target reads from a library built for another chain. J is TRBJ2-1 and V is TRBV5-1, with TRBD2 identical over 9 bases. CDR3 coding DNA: TGCGCCAGCAGCTTGCAGACTAGCGGAGTGGGTAATGAGCAGTTCTTC. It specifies CASSLQTSGVGNEQFF.